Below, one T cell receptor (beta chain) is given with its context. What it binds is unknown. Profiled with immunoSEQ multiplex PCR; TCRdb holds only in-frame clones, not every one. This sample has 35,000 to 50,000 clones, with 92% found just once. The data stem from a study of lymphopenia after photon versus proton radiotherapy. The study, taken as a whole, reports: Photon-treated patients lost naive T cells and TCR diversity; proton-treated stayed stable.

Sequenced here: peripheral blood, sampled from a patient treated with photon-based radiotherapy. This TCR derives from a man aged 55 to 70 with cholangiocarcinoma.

CDR3 coding DNA: TGTGCCAGCAGTCTAGCGGGGAGGGCCCCTAAAGAGACCCAGTACTTC. It translates to CASSLAGRAPKETQYF. The gene calls are TRBV7-3 and TRBJ2-5; TRBD2 aligns across 9 bases. V shed 6 bases, J shed 3 bases, and the junction held 11 bases outside the gene matches. The CDR3 runs 16 residues. The germline gives CDR1 SGHTA, CDR2 FQGTGA.